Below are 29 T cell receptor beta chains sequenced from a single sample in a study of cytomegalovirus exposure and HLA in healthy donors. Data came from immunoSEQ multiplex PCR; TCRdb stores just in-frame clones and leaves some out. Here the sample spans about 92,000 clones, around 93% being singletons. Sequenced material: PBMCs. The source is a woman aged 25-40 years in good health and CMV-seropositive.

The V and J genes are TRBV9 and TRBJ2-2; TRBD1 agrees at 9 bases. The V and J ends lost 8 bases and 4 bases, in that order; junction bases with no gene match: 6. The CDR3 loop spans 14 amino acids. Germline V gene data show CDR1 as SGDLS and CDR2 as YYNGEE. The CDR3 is CASSGQGSTGELFF. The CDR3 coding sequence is TGTGCCAGTAGTGGACAGGGGTCCACCGGGGAGCTGTTTTTT.

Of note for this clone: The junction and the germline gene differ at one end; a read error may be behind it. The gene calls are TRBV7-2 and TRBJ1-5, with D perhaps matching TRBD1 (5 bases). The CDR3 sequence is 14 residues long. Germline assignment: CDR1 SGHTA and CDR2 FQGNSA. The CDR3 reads CASSFGTGGTGPDF. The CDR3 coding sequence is TGTGCCAGCAGCTTTGGAACTGGGGGGACGGGTCCGGATTTT.

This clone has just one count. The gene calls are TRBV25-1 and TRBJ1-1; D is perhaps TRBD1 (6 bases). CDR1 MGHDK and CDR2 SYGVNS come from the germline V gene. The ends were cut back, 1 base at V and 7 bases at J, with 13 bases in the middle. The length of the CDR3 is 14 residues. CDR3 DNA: TGTGCCAGCAGTGAATCAGCAGGGGTTGTTGAAGCTTTCTTT. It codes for CASSESAGVVEAFF.

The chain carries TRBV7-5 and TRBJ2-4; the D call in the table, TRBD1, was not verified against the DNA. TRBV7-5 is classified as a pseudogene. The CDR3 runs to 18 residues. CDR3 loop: CARSLSSGIFLAKNIQYF. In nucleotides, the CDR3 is TGTGCCAGAAGCTTAAGCTCAGGGATCTTCCTAGCCAAAAACATTCAGTACTTC.

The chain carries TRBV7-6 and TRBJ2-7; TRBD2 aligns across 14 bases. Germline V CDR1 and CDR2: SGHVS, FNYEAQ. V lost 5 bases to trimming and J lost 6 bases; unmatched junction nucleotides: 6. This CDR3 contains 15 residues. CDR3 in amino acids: CASSPTSGRAGEQYF. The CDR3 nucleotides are TGTGCCAGCAGCCCGACTAGCGGGAGGGCGGGCGAGCAGTACTTC.

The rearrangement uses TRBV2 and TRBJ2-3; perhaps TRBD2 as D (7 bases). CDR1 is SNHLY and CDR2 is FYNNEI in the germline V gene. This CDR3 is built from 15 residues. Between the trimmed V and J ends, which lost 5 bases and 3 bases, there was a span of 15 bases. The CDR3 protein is CASSRGGVATDTQYF. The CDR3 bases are TGTGCCAGCAGTCGAGGGGGGGTGGCGACAGATACGCAGTATTTT. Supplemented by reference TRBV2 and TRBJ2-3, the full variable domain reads EPEVTQTPSHQVTQMGQEVILRCVPISNHLYFYWYRQILGQKVEFLVSFYNNEISEKSEIFDDQFSVERPDGSNFTLKIRSTKLEDSAMYFCASSRGGVATDTQYFGPGTRLTVL.

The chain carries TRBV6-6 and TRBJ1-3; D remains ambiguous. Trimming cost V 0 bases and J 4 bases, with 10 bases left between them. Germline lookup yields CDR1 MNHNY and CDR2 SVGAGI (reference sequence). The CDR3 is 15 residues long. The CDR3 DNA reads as TGTGCCAGCAGTTACTCGATGGTCGGGGGAAACACCATATATTTT. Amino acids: CASSYSMVGGNTIYF.

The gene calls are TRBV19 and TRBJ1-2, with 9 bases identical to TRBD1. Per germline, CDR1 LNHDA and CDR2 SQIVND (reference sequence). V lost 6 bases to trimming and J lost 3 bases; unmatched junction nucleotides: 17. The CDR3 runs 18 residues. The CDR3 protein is CASSYRPLWTGEDYGYTF. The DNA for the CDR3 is TGTGCCAGTAGCTACCGTCCCCTCTGGACAGGGGAGGACTATGGCTACACCTTC.

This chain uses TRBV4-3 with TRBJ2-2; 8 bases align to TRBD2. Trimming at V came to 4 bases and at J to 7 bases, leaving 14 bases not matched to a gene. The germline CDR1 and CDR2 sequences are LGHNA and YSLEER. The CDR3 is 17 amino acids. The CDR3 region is CASSPGGAGVGVGELFF. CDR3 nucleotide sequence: TGCGCCAGCAGCCCGGGGGGAGCGGGAGTAGGGGTCGGGGAGCTGTTTTTT.

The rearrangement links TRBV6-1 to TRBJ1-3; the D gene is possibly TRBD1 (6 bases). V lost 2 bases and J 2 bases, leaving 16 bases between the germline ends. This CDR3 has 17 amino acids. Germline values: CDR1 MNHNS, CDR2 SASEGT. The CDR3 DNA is TGTGCCAGCAGTGAAACCCGACAGGTGCCCCCTGGAAACACCATATATTTT. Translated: CASSETRQVPPGNTIYF.

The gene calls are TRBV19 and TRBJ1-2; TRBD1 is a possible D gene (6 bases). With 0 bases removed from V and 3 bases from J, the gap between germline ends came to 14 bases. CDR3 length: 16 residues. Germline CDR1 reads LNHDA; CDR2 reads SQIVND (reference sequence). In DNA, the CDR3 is TGTGCCAGTAGTATAGATCTCGGACAGACTTACTATGGCTACACCTTC. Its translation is CASSIDLGQTYYGYTF.

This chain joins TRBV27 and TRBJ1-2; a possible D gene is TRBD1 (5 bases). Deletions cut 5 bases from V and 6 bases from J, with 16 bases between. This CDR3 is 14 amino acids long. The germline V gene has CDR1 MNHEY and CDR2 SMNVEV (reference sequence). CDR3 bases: TGTGCCAGCAGTCCCAATCACAGGTTGAATGGCTACACCTTC. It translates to CASSPNHRLNGYTF.

The CDR3 nucleotides are TGTGCCTTCTTAGCGGGAGCGGGGAATGAGCAGTTCTTC. The encoded protein is CAFLAGAGNEQFF. This chain joins TRBV30 and TRBJ2-1; 9 nucleotides match TRBD2. Germline lookup yields CDR1 GTSNPN and CDR2 SVGIG (reference sequence). The ends lost 7 bases at V and 7 bases at J; junction bases unmatched: 8. The CDR3 runs 13 residues. Looking up the rest from reference TRBV30 and TRBJ2-1 gives the full variable domain: SQTIHQWPATLVQPVGSPLSLECTVEGTSNPNLYWYRQAAGRGLQLLFYSVGIGQISSEVPQNLSASRPQDRQFILSSKKLLLSDSGFYLCAFLAGAGNEQFFGPGTRLTVL.

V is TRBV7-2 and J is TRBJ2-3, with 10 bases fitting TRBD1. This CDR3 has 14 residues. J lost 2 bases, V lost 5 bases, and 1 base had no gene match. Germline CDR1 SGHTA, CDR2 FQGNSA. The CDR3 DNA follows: TGTGCCAGCAGCCGACAGGGGGCCACAGATACGCAGTATTTT. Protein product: CASSRQGATDTQYF. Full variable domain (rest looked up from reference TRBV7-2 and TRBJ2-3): GAGVSQSPSNKVTEKGKDVELRCDPISGHTALYWYRQSLGQGLEFLIYFQGNSAPDKSGLPSDRFSAERTGGSVSTLTIQRTQQEDSAVYLCASSRQGATDTQYFGPGTRLTVL.

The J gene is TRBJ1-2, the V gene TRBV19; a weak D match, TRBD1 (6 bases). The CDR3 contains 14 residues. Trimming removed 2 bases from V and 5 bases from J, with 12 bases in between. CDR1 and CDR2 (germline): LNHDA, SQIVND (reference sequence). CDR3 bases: TGTGCCAGTAGTATACAAGGACAGCTTTATGGCTACACCTTC. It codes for CASSIQGQLYGYTF.

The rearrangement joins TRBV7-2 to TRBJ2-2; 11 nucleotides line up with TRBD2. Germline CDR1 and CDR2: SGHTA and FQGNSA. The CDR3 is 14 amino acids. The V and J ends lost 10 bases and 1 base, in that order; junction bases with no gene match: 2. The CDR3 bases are TGTGCCACCGGGACTAGCGGGAACACCGGGGAGCTGTTTTTT. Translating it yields CATGTSGNTGELFF.

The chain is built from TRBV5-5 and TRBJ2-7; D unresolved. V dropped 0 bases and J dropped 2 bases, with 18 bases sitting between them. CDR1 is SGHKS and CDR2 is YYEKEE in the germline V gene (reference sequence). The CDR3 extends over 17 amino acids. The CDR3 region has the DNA TGTGCCAGCAGCTTGGTACGAGCACCCGGAGTTCCCTACGAGCAGTACTTC. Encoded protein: CASSLVRAPGVPYEQYF.

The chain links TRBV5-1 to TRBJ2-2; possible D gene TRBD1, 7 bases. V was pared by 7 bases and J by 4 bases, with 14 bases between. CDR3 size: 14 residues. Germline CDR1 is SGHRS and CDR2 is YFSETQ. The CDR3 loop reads CASSGGAGTGELFF. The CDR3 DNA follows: TGCGCCAGCTCAGGGGGAGCGGGCACCGGGGAGCTGTTTTTT.

CDR3: CASRPAGGEETQYF. CDR3 nucleotide sequence: TGCGCCAGCAGGCCAGCGGGAGGGGAAGAGACCCAGTACTTC. The gene calls are TRBV5-1 and TRBJ2-5; 10 bases agree with TRBD2. The CDR3 extends over 14 amino acids. Germline CDR1 and CDR2: SGHRS and YFSETQ. J gave up 3 bases and V 5 bases, and 4 bases lay outside the gene matches.

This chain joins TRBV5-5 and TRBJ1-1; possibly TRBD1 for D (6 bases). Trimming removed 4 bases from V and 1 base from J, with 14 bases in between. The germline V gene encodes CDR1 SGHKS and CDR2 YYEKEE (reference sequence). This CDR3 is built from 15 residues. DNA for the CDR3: TGTGCCAGCAGCCAAGTCCCGGGACAGAACACTGAAGCTTTCTTT. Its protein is CASSQVPGQNTEAFF.

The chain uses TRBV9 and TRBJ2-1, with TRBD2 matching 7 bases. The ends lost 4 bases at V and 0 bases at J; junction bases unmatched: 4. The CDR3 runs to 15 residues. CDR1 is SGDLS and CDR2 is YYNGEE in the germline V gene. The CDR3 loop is CASSLAESSYNEQFF. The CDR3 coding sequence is TGTGCCAGCAGCCTAGCGGAGAGCTCCTACAATGAGCAGTTCTTC.

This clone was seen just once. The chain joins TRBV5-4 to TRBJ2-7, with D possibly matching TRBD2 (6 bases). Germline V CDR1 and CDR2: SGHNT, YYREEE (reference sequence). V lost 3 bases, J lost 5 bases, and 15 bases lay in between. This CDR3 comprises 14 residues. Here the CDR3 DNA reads TGTGCCAGCAGCTCAATAAGGGACTCGGACGAGCAGTACTTC. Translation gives CASSSIRDSDEQYF.

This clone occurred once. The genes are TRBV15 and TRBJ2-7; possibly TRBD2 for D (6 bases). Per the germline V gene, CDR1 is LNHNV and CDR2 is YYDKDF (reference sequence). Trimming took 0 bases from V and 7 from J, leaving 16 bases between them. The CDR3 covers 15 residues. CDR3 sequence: CATSRDWTGVGEQYF. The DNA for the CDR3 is TGTGCCACCAGCAGAGATTGGACGGGAGTTGGGGAGCAGTACTTC. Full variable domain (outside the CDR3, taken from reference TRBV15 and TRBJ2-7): DAMVIQNPRYQVTQFGKPVTLSCSQTLNHNVMYWYQQKSSQAPKLLFHYYDKDFNNEADTPDNFQSRRPNTSFCFLDIRSPGLGDTAMYLCATSRDWTGVGEQYFGPGTRLTVT.

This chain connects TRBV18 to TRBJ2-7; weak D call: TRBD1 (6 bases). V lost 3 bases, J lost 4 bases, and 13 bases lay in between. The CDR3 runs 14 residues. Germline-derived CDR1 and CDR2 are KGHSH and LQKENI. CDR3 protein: CASSPNRVLYEQYF. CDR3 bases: TGTGCCAGCTCACCCAACAGGGTTTTGTACGAGCAGTACTTC.

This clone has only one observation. The CDR3 DNA sequence: TGTGCCAGCAGTTTAAAGGCAGGGCGGGGTGAAAAACTGTTTTTT. Its protein product is CASSLKAGRGEKLFF. The chain employs TRBV27 and TRBJ1-4; possibly TRBD1 for D (5 bases). Trimming stripped 2 bases from V and 7 bases from J, with 14 bases between. This CDR3 is built from 15 residues. CDR1 and CDR2 (germline): MNHEY, SMNVEV (reference sequence).

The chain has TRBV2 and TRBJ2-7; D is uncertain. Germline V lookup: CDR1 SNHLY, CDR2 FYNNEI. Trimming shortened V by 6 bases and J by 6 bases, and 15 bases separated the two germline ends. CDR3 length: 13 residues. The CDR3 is CASSEESGLEQYF. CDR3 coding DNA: TGTGCCAGCAGCGAGGAGTCGGGTCTCGAGCAGTACTTC.

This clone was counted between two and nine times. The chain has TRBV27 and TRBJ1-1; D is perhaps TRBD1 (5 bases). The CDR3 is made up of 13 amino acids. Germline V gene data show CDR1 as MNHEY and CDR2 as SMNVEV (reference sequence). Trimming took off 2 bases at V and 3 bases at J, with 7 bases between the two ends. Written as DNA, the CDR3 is TGTGCCAGCAGTTTACAGGGTTACACTGAAGCTTTCTTT. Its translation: CASSLQGYTEAFF.

CDR3 residues: CASGGGVQPQHF. In DNA, the CDR3 is TGTGCCAGCGGCGGGGGGGTTCAGCCCCAGCATTTT. This chain uses TRBV28 with TRBJ1-5; D perhaps matches TRBD1 (5 bases). V lost 8 bases, J lost 6 bases, and 11 bases lay in between. Germline V CDR1 and CDR2: MDHEN, SYDVKM. This CDR3 is built from 12 residues.

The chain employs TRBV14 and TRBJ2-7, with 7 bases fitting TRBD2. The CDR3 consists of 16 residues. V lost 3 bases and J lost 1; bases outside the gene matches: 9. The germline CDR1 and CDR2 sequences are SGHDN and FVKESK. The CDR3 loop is CASSQISGSGSYEQYF. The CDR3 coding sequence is TGTGCCAGCAGCCAGATTAGCGGGTCCGGTTCCTACGAGCAGTACTTC.